In this sample, the clone carrying this TCR beta chain turned up once. What it recognizes is unknown. The data stem from a study of cytomegalovirus exposure and HLA in healthy donors. A multiplex PCR was run with 60 Vbeta primers and 13 Jbeta primers. The assay was immunoSEQ multiplex PCR, and TCRdb's table has in-frame clones only and misses some. Altogether about 190,000 clones are present, roughly 80% being singletons, with the ten largest covering about 0.25%. V was cut by 0 bases and J by 4 bases, with 7 bases left in between. The CDR3 spans 13 residues. The germline V gene has CDR1 SGDLS and CDR2 YYNGEE. Study-level results: A later analysis found TCR association rates differed by HLA locus, highest for DRB1 and lowest for HLA-C. Later analysis revealed greater clonal expansion in HLA-associated TCR beta chains than in equally common others.

The chain links TRBV9 to TRBJ2-5; D is possibly TRBD1 (6 bases). The clonotype was recovered from a boy aged 5-17 years in good health and CMV-seronegative. What was sequenced was PBMCs. CDR3 coding DNA: TGTGCCAGCAGCGTAGCAGGGGCAGAGACCCAGTACTTC. It codes for CASSVAGAETQYF.